This T cell receptor (beta chain) was profiled in a study of cytomegalovirus exposure and HLA in healthy donors. The CDR3 consists of 13 residues. CDR1 and CDR2 from the germline V gene are SGHDT and YYEEEE. V lost 4 bases to trimming and J lost 7 bases, with 14 bases between them. 60 Vbeta and 13 Jbeta primers were used in PCR. Profiled with immunoSEQ multiplex PCR; TCRdb holds only in-frame clones, not every one. The sample carries approximately 60,000 clones, approximately 80% recorded once. The V call is TRBV5-6, the J call TRBJ2-5; D is possibly TRBD2 (6 bases). This receptor was taken from a man aged 25 to 40 in good health and CMV-seronegative. The sequenced material came from PBMCs. CDR3 loop: CASSRVQEGTQYF. The CDR3 DNA is TGTGCCAGCAGCCGAGTACAGGAGGGGACCCAGTACTTC. The entire variable domain, with the rest obtained from reference TRBV5-6 and TRBJ2-5, is as follows: DAGVTQSPTHLIKTRGQQVTLRCSPKSGHDTVSWYQQALGQGPQFIFQYYEEEERQRGNFPDRFSGHQFPNYSSELNVNALLLGDSALYLCASSRVQEGTQYFGPGTRLLVL.